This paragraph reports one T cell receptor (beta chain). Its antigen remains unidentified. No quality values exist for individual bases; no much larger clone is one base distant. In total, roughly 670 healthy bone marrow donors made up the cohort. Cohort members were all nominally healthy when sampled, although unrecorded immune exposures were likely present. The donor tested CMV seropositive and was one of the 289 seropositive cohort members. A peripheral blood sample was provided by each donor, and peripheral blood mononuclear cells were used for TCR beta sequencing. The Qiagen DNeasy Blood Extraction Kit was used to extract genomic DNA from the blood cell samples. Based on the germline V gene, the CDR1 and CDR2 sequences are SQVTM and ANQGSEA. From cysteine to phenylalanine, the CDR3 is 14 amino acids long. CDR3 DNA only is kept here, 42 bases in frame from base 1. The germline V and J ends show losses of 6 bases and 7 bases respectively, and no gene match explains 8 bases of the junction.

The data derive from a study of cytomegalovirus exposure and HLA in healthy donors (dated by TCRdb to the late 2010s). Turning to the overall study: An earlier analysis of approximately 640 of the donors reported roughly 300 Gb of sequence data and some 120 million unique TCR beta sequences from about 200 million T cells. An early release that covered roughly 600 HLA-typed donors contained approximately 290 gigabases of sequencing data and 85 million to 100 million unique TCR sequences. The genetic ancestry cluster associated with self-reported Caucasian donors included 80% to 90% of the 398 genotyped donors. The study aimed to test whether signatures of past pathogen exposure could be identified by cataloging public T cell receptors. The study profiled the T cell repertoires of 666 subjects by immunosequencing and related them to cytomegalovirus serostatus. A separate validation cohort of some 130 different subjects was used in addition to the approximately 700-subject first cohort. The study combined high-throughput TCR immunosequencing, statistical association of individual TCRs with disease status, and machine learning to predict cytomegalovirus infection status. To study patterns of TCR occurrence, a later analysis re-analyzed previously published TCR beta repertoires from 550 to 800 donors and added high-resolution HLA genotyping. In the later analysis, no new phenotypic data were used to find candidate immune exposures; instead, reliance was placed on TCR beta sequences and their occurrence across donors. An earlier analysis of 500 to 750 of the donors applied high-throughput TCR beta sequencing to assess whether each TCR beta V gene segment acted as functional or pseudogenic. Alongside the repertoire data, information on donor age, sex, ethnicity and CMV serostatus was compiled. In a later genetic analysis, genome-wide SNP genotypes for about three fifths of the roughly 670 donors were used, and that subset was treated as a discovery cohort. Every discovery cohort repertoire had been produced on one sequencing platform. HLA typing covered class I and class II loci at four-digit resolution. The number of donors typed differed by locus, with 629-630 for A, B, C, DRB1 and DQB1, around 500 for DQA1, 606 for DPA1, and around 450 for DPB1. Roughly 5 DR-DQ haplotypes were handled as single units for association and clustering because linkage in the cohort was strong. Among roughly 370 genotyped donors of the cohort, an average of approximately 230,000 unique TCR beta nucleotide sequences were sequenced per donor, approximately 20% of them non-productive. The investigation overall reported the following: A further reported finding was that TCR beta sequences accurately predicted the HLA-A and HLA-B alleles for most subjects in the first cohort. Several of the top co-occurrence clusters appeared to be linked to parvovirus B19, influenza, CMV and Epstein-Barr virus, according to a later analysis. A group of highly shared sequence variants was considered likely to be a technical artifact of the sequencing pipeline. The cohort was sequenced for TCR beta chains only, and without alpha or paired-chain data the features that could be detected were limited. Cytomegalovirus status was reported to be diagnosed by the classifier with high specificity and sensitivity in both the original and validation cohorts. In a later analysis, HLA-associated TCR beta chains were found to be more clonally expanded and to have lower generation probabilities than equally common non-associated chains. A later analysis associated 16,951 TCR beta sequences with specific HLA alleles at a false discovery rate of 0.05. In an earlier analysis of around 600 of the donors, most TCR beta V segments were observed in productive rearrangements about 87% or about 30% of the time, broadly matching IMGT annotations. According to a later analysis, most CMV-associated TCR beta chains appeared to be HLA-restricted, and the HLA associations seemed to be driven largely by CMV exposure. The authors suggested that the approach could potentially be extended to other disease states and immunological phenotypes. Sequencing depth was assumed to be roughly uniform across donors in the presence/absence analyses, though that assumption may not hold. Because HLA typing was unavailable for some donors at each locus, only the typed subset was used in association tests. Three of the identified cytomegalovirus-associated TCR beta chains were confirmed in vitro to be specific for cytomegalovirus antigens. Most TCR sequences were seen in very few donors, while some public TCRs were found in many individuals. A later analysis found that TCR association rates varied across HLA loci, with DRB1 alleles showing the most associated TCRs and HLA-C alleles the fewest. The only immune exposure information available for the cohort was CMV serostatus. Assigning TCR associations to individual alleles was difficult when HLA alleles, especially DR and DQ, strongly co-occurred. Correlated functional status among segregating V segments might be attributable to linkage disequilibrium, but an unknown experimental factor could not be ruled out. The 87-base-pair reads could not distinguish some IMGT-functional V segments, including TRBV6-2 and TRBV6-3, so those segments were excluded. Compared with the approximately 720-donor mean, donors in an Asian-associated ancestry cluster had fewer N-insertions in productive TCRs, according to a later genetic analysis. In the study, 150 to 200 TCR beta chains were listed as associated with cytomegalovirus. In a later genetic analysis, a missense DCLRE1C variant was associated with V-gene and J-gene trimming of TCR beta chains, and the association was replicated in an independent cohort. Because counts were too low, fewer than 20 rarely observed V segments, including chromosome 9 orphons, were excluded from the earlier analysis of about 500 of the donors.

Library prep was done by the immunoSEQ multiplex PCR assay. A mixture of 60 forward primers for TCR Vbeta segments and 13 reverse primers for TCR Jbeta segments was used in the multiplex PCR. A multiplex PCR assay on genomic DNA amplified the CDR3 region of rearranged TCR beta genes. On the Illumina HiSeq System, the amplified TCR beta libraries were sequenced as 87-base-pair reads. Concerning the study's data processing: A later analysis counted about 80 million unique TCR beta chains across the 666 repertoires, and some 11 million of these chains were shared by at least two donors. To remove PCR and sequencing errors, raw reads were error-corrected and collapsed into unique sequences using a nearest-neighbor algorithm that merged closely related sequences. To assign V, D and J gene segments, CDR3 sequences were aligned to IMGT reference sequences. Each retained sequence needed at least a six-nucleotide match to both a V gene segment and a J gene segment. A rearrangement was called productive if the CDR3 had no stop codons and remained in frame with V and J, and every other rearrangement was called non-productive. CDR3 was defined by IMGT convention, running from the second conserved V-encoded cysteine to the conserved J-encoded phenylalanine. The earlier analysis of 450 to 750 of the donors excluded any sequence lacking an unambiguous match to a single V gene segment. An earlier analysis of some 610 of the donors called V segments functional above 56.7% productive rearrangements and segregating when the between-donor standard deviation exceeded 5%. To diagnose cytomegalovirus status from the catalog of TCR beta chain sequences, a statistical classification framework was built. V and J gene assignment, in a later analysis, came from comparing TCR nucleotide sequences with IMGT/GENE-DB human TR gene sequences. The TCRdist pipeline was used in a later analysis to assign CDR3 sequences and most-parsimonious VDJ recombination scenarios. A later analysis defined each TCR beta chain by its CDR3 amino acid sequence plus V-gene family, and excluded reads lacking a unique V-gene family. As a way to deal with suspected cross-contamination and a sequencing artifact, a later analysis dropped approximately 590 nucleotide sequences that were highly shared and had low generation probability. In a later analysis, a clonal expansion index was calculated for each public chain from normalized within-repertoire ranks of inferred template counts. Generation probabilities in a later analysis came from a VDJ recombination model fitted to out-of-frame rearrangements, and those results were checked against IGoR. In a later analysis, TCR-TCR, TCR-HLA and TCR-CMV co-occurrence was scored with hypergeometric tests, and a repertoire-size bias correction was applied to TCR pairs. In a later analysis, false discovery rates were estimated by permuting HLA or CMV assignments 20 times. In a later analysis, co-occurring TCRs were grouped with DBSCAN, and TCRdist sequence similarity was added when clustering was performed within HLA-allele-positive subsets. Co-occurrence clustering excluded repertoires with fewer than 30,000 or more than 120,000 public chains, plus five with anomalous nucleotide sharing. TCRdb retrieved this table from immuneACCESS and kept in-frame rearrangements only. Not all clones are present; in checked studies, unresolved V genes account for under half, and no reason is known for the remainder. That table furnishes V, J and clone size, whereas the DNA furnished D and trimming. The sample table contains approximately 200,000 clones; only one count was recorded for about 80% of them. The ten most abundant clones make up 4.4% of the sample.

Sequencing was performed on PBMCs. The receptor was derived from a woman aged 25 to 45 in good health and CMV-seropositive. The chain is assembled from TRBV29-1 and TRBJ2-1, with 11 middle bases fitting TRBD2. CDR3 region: CSVETSGAGNEQFF. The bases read TGCAGCGTCGAGACTAGCGGGGCGGGGAATGAGCAGTTCTTC.